This T cell receptor beta chain was sequenced in a study of cytomegalovirus exposure and HLA in healthy donors. In the study overall: About 77 million unique TCRs from HLA-typed donors made up an early data release. Study findings and constraints: A later analysis, which compared TCR beta chains of equal frequency, found the HLA-associated ones more clonally expanded. In a later analysis, specific HLA alleles were associated with some 16,000 TCR beta sequences at a 0.05 false discovery rate. When presence/absence was analysed, sequencing depth was taken to be roughly uniform across donors.

The PCR made use of 60 Vbeta and 13 Jbeta primers. Sequencing used immunoSEQ multiplex PCR; TCRdb keeps in-frame clones, though not all of them. The sample carries 150,000 to 200,000 clones, about three quarters recorded once. About this clone: Its antigen is not identified.

CDR1 is SGHRS and CDR2 is YFSETQ in the germline V gene. The V and J ends lost 2 bases and 1 base respectively, with 6 bases between them. This CDR3 has 13 amino acids. The sequencing input was PBMCs. V gene TRBV5-1 combines with J gene TRBJ1-1; D ambiguous. The receptor comes from a woman under 40 in good health and CMV-seropositive. CDR3 in amino acids: CASSLRQNTEAFF. Written as DNA, the CDR3 is TGCGCCAGCAGCTTAAGACAGAACACTGAAGCTTTCTTT.